The 24 T cell receptor beta chains below were found in one sample sequenced in a study of shared clonotypes between healthy human individuals. The data were produced by immunoSEQ multiplex PCR, yet TCRdb's version contains in-frame clones alone and is incomplete. The repertoire holds about 2.1 million clones, with roughly 93% as singletons. CD45RO-negative cells were positively selected for CCR7, leaving out terminally differentiated effector memory CD45RA+ cells. The specimen sequenced was naive CD8+ T cells from PBMCs. The source of these receptors is a man younger than 30 in good health. Some clones in this sample may be carry-over from other donors' samples.

The rearrangement joins TRBV10-3 to TRBJ1-1; D ambiguous. The CDR3 consists of 13 residues. Germline assignment: CDR1 ENHRY and CDR2 SYGVKD. Trimming took off 0 bases at V and 7 bases at J, with 9 bases between the two ends. The CDR3 spells CAISESPPDEAFF. The CDR3 coding sequence is TGTGCCATCAGTGAGTCTCCCCCGGATGAAGCTTTCTTT.

A remark on this clone: Additional DNA sequences in this sample encode the identical CDR3. This sequence joins TRBV5-5 and TRBJ2-7; 9 nucleotides match TRBD1. V was pared by 3 bases and J by 0 bases, with 1 base of the junction left unmatched. CDR3 length: 14 residues. Germline values: CDR1 SGHKS, CDR2 YYEKEE (reference sequence). As DNA, the CDR3 is TGTGCCAGCAGCTGGGGACAGGGCTCCTACGAGCAGTACTTC. This translates into CASSWGQGSYEQYF.

In this sample, this clone turned up once. The CDR3, as DNA: TGTGCCAGCAGCCACCGCCCTGGGGGCAGCACAGATACGCAGTATTTT. Protein product: CASSHRPGGSTDTQYF. The V gene is TRBV6-6, the J gene TRBJ2-3; the D gene is possibly TRBD1 (6 bases). This CDR3 contains 16 residues. The ends were cut back, 6 bases at V and 0 bases at J, with 16 bases in the middle. Germline CDR1 reads MNHNY; CDR2 reads SVGAGI (reference sequence).

This clone appeared once. This chain links TRBV13 with TRBJ2-3, with 7 bases that match TRBD2. Germline V gene sequence: CDR1 PRHDT, CDR2 FYEKMQ (reference sequence). Trimming at V came to 5 bases and at J to 4 bases, leaving 12 bases not matched to a gene. CDR3 length equals 16 residues. CDR3 sequence: CASSQTMAREPDTQYF. Written as DNA, the CDR3 is TGTGCCAGCAGCCAAACCATGGCGCGGGAGCCAGATACGCAGTATTTT.

The V and J genes are TRBV7-9 and TRBJ2-3; TRBD2 matches 12 bases. CDR1 and CDR2 (germline): SEHNR, FQNEAQ (reference sequence). J lost 6 bases, V lost 5 bases, and 12 bases had no gene match. CDR3 size: 17 residues. CDR3 amino acids: CASSGRLAGAESDTQYF. The CDR3 bases are TGTGCCAGCAGCGGCCGACTAGCGGGAGCGGAGAGTGATACGCAGTATTTT.

The chain couples TRBV7-9 to TRBJ2-7; D gene unclear. The CDR3 is 14 residues long. The V end lost 1 base, the J end lost 6 bases, and 13 bases lay between the germline ends. CDR1 is SEHNR and CDR2 is FQNEAQ in the germline V gene (reference sequence). CDR3 bases: TGTGCCAGCAGCTTAGTGGTAGGCACCGCCGAGCAGTACTTC. This translates into CASSLVVGTAEQYF.

The chain carries TRBV7-2 and TRBJ1-5; D remains unclear. V was trimmed by 1 base and J by 9 bases, leaving 16 bases between them. The germline gives CDR1 SGHTA, CDR2 FQGNSA. The CDR3 is 15 residues long. CDR3 sequence reads: CASSLVGGRPGPQHF. The CDR3, as DNA: TGTGCCAGCAGCTTAGTGGGCGGACGCCCCGGGCCCCAGCATTTT.

This clone has a single count. This chain links TRBV12-5 with TRBJ1-1; D remains unclear. V was cut by 4 bases and J by 11 bases, with 14 bases left in between. CDR3 length: 12 residues. The germline V gene has CDR1 LGHNT and CDR2 FRNRAP. The CDR3 region has the DNA TGTGCTAGTGGTTCCTTAGAGGGTTGGGCTTTCTTT. Encoded protein: CASGSLEGWAFF.

This rearrangement joins TRBV27 to TRBJ1-5, with D unclear. This CDR3 region has 13 residues. Trimming shortened V by 5 bases and J by 1 base, and 6 bases separated the two germline ends. Per germline, CDR1 MNHEY and CDR2 SMNVEV (reference sequence). The CDR3 DNA reads TGTGCCAGCAGTACGATGAGCAATCAGCCCCAGCATTTT. Its translation: CASSTMSNQPQHF.

The chain employs TRBV27 and TRBJ2-3; no reliable D call. The CDR3 spans 13 residues. V lost 6 bases and J lost 7, with 14 bases in between. Germline assignment: CDR1 MNHEY and CDR2 SMNVEV (reference sequence). DNA for the CDR3: TGTGCCAGCAGGGCACCTAACGTGTATACGCAGTATTTT. It translates to CASRAPNVYTQYF.

V gene TRBV28 combines with J gene TRBJ2-1; 7 bases are shared with TRBD2. From germline, CDR1 is MDHEN and CDR2 SYDVKM. There are 17 residues in the CDR3. Losses at the gene ends were 5 bases for V and 7 bases for J; bases not matched to a gene: 17. The CDR3 region has the DNA TGTGCCAGCAGTGATACTAGCGCCAGGCTGGGGGGGAATGAGCAGTTCTTC. Its protein product is CASSDTSARLGGNEQFF.

This clone has just one count. This specimen includes other DNA sequences encoding the same CDR3. The chain employs TRBV27 and TRBJ1-1; tentative D call: TRBD1 (5 bases). The CDR3 length is 15 residues. Per germline, CDR1 MNHEY and CDR2 SMNVEV (reference sequence). Between the trimmed V and J ends, which lost 0 bases and 0 bases, there was a span of 8 bases. The CDR3 DNA reads as TGTGCCAGCAGTTTATCGGGGGGGTTGAACACTGAAGCTTTCTTT. This sequence encodes CASSLSGGLNTEAFF.

The V and J genes are TRBV5-1 and TRBJ1-1; D not resolved. Per germline, CDR1 SGHRS and CDR2 YFSETQ. Between the trimmed V and J ends, which lost 1 base and 4 bases, there was a span of 23 bases. The CDR3 consists of 18 residues. The CDR3 is CASSLFGVSGVGVTEAFF. The CDR3 DNA reads as TGCGCCAGCAGCTTGTTCGGGGTGTCGGGAGTTGGGGTCACTGAAGCTTTCTTT.

V and J are TRBV4-1 and TRBJ1-2; TRBD1 is a possible D gene (6 bases). CDR1 is MGHRA, CDR2 YSYEKL, per germline. Trimming removed 3 bases from V and 4 bases from J, with 15 bases in between. This CDR3 region has 15 residues. Written as DNA, the CDR3 is TGCGCCAGCAGCCATGGACAGACGGCAACCTATGGCTACACCTTC. Its translation: CASSHGQTATYGYTF.

The CDR3 is CAHTGTVNTEAFF. The DNA for the CDR3 is TGTGCCCATACGGGGACAGTGAACACTGAAGCTTTCTTT. The rearrangement links TRBV2 to TRBJ1-1; 7 bases are a match to TRBD1. J was trimmed by 0 bases and V by 11 bases; bases with no gene match: 6. Germline V gene data show CDR1 as SNHLY and CDR2 as FYNNEI. This CDR3 is 13 amino acids long. Variable domain in full (rest from reference TRBV2 and TRBJ1-1): EPEVTQTPSHQVTQMGQEVILRCVPISNHLYFYWYRQILGQKVEFLVSFYNNEISEKSEIFDDQFSVERPDGSNFTLKIRSTKLEDSAMYFCAHTGTVNTEAFFGQGTRLTVV.

The chain links TRBV5-6 to TRBJ2-3; D not certain. The V end lost 0 bases, the J end lost 0 bases, and 8 bases lay between the germline ends. The germline V gene encodes CDR1 SGHDT and CDR2 YYEEEE. The CDR3 is 15 amino acids. In DNA, the CDR3 is TGTGCCAGCAGCTTGGAATGGGCAAGCACAGATACGCAGTATTTT. Its protein product is CASSLEWASTDTQYF.

The J gene is TRBJ2-7, the V gene TRBV4-1; D uncertain. Trimming pared 3 bases from V and 5 bases from J, leaving 14 bases between. The CDR3 is made up of 14 amino acids. CDR1 and CDR2 (germline): MGHRA, YSYEKL. CDR3 amino acids: CASSHKGGTHEQYF. The CDR3, as DNA: TGCGCCAGCAGCCACAAGGGCGGTACCCACGAGCAGTACTTC.

Comments on this clone: The same CDR3 arises from other DNA sequences in this sample as well. V is TRBV10-3 and J is TRBJ1-2, with D possibly being TRBD1 (6 bases). From germline, CDR1 is ENHRY and CDR2 SYGVKD. The CDR3 extends over 14 amino acids. V was cut by 0 bases and J by 2 bases, with 7 bases left in between. The CDR3 region is CAISESQGNYGYTF. In DNA, the CDR3 is TGTGCCATCAGTGAGTCCCAGGGGAACTATGGCTACACCTTC.

V is TRBV27 and J is TRBJ1-1; no reliable D call. The length of the CDR3 is 15 residues. Between the trimmed V and J ends, which lost 5 bases and 0 bases, there was a span of 13 bases. The germline CDR1 and CDR2 sequences are MNHEY and SMNVEV (reference sequence). The CDR3 DNA is TGTGCCAGCAGTCCTTTCGTGTCGATGAACACTGAAGCTTTCTTT. Protein: CASSPFVSMNTEAFF.

The table lists this clone with a count of one. V is TRBV7-3 and J is TRBJ1-2; no firm D call. CDR1 SGHTA and CDR2 FQGTGA come from the germline V gene. V lost 8 bases and J lost 3, with 19 bases in between. The CDR3 covers 15 residues. In DNA, the CDR3 is TGTGCCAGCGGCGACGGTATTAGGTCCGACTATGGCTACACCTTC. Translated: CASGDGIRSDYGYTF.

CDR3 bases: TGTGCCAGCAGTGAAGACAGGGGATCCGACGAGCAGTACTTC. It translates to CASSEDRGSDEQYF. This chain joins TRBV2 and TRBJ2-7, with 7 bases lining up with TRBD1. Germline values: CDR1 SNHLY, CDR2 FYNNEI. The length of the CDR3 is 14 residues. Trimming removed 1 base from V and 5 bases from J; junction bases left unmatched: 5.

The CDR3 DNA reads TGTGCCAGCAGTTTATCCCGACAGGGGCCGCAGTTCTTC. It is translated as CASSLSRQGPQFF. This chain uses TRBV28 with TRBJ2-1, with 8 bases matching TRBD1. CDR1 is MDHEN, CDR2 SYDVKM, per germline. V gave up 1 base and J gave up 12 bases; unmatched junction bases: 5. CDR3 length: 13 amino acids. Together with reference TRBV28 and TRBJ2-1, the CDR3 gives the full variable domain: DVKVTQSSRYLVKRTGEKVFLECVQDMDHENMFWYRQDPGLGLRLIYFSYDVKMKEKGDIPEGYSVSREKKERFSLILESASTNQTSMYLCASSLSRQGPQFFGPGTRLTVL.

The V gene is TRBV27, the J gene TRBJ1-1, with D hard to call. The germline gives CDR1 MNHEY, CDR2 SMNVEV (reference sequence). V was pared by 3 bases and J by 5 bases, with 10 bases between. The CDR3 contains 13 residues. This CDR3 reads CASSFYVGTEAFF. CDR3 coding DNA: TGTGCCAGCAGTTTTTACGTAGGGACTGAAGCTTTCTTT.

The chain is built from TRBV7-9 and TRBJ1-2, with D possibly matching TRBD1 (5 bases). Trimming removed 5 bases at V and 4 bases at J, with 11 bases between. The CDR3 has 13 amino acids. Germline CDR1 SEHNR, CDR2 FQNEAQ (reference sequence). CDR3 region: CASSGGNIYGYTF. The CDR3 DNA reads as TGTGCCAGCAGCGGGGGGAACATCTATGGCTACACCTTC.